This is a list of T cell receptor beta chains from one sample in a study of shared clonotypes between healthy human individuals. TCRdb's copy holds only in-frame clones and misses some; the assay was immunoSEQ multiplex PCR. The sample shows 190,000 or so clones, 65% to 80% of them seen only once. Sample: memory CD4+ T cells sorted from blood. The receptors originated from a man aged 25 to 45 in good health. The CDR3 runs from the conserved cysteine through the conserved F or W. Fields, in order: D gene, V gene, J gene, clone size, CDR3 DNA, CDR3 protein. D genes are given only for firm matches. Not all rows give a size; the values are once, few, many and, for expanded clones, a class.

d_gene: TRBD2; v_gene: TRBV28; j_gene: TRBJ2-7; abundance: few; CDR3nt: TGTGCCAGCGAGACTAGCGGAACCTACGAGCAGTACTTC; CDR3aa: CASETSGTYEQYF
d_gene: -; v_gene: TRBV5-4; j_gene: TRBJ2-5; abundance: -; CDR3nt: TGTGCCAGCAAAGGGGCGGCCCCGGGGAGGAACCAAGAGACCCAGTACTTC; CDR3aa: CASKGAAPGRNQETQYF
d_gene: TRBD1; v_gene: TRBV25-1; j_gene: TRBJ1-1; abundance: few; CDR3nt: TGTGCCAGCAGTGCTAGACAGGGGAACACTGAAGCTTTCTTT; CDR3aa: CASSARQGNTEAFF
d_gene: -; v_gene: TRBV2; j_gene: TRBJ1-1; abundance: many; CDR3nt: TGTGCCAGCAGTGAATACCGGCAGACCGAAGCTTTCTTT; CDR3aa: CASSEYRQTEAFF
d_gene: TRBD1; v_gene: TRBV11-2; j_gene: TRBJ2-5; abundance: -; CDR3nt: TGTGCCAGCGGGGACAGGGGGCGCTTCTATCAAGAGACCCAGTACTTC; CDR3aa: CASGDRGRFYQETQYF
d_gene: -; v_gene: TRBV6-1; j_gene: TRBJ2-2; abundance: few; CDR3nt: TGTGCCAGCAGTGAGACTCCGAACACCGGGGAGCTGTTTTTT; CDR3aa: CASSETPNTGELFF
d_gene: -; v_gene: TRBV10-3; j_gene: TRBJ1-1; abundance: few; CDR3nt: TGTGCCATCAGTCCTTCTCAGGGGATTGGCACTGAAGCTTTCTTT; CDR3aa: CAISPSQGIGTEAFF
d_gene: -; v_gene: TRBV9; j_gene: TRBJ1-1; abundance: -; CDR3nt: TGTGCCAGCGCGGGGGAGAGGGCTGAAGCTTTCTTT; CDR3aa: CASAGERAEAFF
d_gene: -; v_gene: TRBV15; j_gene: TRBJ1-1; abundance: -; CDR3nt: TGTGCCACCAGCAGAGATTTAGTATCTGAAGCTTTCTTT; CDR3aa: CATSRDLVSEAFF
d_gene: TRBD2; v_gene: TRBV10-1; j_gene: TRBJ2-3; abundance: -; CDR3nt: TGCGCCAGCAGCAAGACTAGCCACCCGGGCACAGATACGCAGTATTTT; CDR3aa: CASSKTSHPGTDTQYF
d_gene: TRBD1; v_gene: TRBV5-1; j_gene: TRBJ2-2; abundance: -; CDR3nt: TGCGCCAGCAGCTTGGGAGGGACAGGGGGCGTCGGGGAGCTGTTTTTT; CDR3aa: CASSLGGTGGVGELFF
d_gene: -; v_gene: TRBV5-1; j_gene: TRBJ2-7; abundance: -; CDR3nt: TGCGCCAGCAGCTTGGACGGTGATAATACCTACGAGCAGTACTTC; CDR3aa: CASSLDGDNTYEQYF
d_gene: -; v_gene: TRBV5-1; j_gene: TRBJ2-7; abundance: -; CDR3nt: TGCGCCAGCAGCGTGGGACTGAGTACCTACGAGCAGTACTTC; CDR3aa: CASSVGLSTYEQYF
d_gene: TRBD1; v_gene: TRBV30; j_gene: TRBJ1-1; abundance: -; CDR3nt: TGTGCCTGGAGCGCCCTGGGGACAGGGAACACTGAAGCTTTCTTT; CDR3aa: CAWSALGTGNTEAFF
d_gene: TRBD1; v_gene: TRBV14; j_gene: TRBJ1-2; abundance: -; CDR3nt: TGTGCCAGCAGCCAAAGGACAGGGTACTCTGGCTACACCTTC; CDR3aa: CASSQRTGYSGYTF
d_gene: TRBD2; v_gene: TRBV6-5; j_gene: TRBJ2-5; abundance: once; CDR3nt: TGTGCCAGCAGTCCCCCGGGAGGGAGGTTAGCCCAGTACTTC; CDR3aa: CASSPPGGRLAQYF
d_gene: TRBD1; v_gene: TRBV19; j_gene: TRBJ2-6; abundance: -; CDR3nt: TGTGCCAGTAGTAGGCGACAGGGGCTTGGGGCCAACGTCCTGACTTTC; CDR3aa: CASSRRQGLGANVLTF
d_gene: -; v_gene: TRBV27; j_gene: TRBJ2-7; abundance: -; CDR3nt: TGTGCCAGCAGTTTCCGGGCGGGCTATACCTACGAGCAGTACTTC; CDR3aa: CASSFRAGYTYEQYF
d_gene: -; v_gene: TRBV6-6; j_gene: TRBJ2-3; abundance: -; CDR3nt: TGTGCCAGCCTCGGATCTAGCACAGATACGCAGTATTTT; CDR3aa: CASLGSSTDTQYF
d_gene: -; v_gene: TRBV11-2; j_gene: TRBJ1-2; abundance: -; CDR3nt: TGTGCCAGCAGCTTAAGGTCGGGAGACTATGGCTACACCTTC; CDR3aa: CASSLRSGDYGYTF
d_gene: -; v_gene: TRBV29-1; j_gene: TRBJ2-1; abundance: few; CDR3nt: TGCAGCGCCATTCCTACTAGCAATGAGCAGTTCTTC; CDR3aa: CSAIPTSNEQFF
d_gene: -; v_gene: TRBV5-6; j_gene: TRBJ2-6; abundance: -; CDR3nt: TGTGCCAGCAGCTTAAGGGGAGTCAACTCTGGGGCCAACGTCCTGACTTTC; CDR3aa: CASSLRGVNSGANVLTF
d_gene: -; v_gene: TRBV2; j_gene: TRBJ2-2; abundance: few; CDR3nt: TGTGCCAGCTCCGGCGTACCCCACTTAGGGGAGCTGTTTTTT; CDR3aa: CASSGVPHLGELFF
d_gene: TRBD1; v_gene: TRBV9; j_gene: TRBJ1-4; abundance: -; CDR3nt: TGTGCCAGCAGCGCCGGGACAGGATATAATGAAAAACTGTTTTTT; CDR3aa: CASSAGTGYNEKLFF
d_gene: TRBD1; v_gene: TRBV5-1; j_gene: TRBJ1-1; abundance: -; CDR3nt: TGCGCCAGCAGCTGGGAACAGGGGGGTGAAGCTTTCTTT; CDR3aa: CASSWEQGGEAFF
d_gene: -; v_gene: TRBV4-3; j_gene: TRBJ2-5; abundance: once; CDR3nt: TGCGCCAGCAGCCAAGGCCCCTCGGAGACCCAGTACTTC; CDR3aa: CASSQGPSETQYF
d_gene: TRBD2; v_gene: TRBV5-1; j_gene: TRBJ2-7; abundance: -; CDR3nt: TGCGCCAGCAGCTTGATGGGACTATCTACCTACGAGCAGTACTTC; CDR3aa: CASSLMGLSTYEQYF
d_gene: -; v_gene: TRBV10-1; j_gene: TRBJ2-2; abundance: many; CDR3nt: TGCGCCAGCAGTGCCCAAGCGATTCCCGGGGAGCTGTTTTTT; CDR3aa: CASSAQAIPGELFF
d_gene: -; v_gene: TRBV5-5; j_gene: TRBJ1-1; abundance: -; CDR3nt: TGTGCCAGCAGCCGATTGTGGGGGGCGAACACTGAAGCTTTCTTT; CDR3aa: CASSRLWGANTEAFF
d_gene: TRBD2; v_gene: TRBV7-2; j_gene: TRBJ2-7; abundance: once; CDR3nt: TGTGCCAGCAGCAGACCGGGAGGTCCCTACGAGCAGTACTTC; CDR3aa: CASSRPGGPYEQYF
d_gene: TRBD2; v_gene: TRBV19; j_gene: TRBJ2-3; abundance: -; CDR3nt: TGTGCCAGTAGTTTAGCGGGAGTTGAAGATACGCAGTATTTT; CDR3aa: CASSLAGVEDTQYF
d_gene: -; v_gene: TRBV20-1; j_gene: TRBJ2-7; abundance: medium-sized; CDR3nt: TGCAGTGCTAGTGACCACGAGCAGTACTTC; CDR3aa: CSASDHEQYF
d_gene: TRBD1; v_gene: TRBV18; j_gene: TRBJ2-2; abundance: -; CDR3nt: TGTGCCAGCTCACCAACGGACAGGGGGCGCGACACCGGGGAGCTGTTTTTT; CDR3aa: CASSPTDRGRDTGELFF
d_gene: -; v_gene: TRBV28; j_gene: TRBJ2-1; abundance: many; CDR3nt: TGTGCCAGCAGCCAGACTAAACCGCGTTTGGGGCAGTTCTTC; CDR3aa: CASSQTKPRLGQFF
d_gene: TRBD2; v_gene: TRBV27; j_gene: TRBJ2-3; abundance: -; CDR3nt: TGTGCCAGCAGCCCTTCAAGCGGGAGAGGTACAGATACGCAGTATTTT; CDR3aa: CASSPSSGRGTDTQYF
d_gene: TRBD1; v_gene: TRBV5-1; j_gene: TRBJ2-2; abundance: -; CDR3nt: TGCGCCAGCAGCTGGGGACAGTCCGGGGAGCTGTTTTTT; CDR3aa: CASSWGQSGELFF